Here is one T cell receptor beta chain with its context. Its specificity is unknown. The data originate from a study of monozygotic twins with inflammatory bowel disease. The study, taken as a whole, reports: Especially where disease activity was present, IBD patients had fewer clonotypes in common with others than healthy twins did. IBD-affected twins scored below their healthy co-twins in TCRbeta diversity (inverse Simpson).

The CDR3 contains 16 residues. Looked up from germline, CDR1 is ENHRY and CDR2 is SYGVKD. UMIs bearing a 6-nucleotide sample barcode were added through template switching. TCRdb reworked the 5' RACE reads into one entry per CDR3 protein, no DNA. The table lists around 410,000 distinct CDR3 sequences. Skipping T cell sorting, the study isolated total RNA directly from whole blood. The sample taken for sequencing was blood. The receptor was isolated from a human donor with ulcerative colitis or Crohn's disease, or a healthy co-twin of an affected twin (not recorded which). The rearrangement joins TRBV10-3 to TRBJ2-1; checking the TCRdb D call of TRBD2 is not possible without DNA. The CDR3 sequence: CAISETSGGAFDEQFF.